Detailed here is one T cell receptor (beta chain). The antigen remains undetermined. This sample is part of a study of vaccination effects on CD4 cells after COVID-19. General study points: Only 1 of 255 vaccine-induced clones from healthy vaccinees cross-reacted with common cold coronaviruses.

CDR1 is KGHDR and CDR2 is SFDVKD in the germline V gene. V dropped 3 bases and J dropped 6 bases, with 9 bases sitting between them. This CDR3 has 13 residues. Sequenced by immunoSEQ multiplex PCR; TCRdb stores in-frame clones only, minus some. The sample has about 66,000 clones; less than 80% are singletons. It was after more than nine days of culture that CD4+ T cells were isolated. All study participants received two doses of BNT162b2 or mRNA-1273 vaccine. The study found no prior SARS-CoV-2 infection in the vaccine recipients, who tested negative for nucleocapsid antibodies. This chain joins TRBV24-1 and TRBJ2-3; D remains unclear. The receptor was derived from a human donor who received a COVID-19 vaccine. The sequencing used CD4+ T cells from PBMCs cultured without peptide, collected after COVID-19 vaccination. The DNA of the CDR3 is TGTGCCACCAGTGATGGACCCATCGATACGCAGTATTTT. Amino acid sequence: CATSDGPIDTQYF.